What follows is one T cell receptor beta chain and its context. This sample is part of a study of blood T cell repertoires in COVID-19. Generated by immunoSEQ multiplex PCR, the TCRdb table keeps only in-frame clones and is missing some. The table lists some 47,000 clones, 84% of them singletons. Per germline, CDR1 SGHRS and CDR2 YFSETQ. This CDR3 has 15 amino acids. The trim removed 0 bases at V and 7 bases at J, leaving 7 bases unmatched. Sequencing was done on a sample of peripheral blood. This sequence joins TRBV5-1 and TRBJ2-1; 7 nucleotides line up with TRBD2. This receptor was obtained from a human donor in a cohort sampled during active COVID-19. In nucleotides, the CDR3 is TGCGCCAGCAGCTTGGCCGGGGGACTAAAGAATGAGCAGTTCTTC. This codes for CASSLAGGLKNEQFF.